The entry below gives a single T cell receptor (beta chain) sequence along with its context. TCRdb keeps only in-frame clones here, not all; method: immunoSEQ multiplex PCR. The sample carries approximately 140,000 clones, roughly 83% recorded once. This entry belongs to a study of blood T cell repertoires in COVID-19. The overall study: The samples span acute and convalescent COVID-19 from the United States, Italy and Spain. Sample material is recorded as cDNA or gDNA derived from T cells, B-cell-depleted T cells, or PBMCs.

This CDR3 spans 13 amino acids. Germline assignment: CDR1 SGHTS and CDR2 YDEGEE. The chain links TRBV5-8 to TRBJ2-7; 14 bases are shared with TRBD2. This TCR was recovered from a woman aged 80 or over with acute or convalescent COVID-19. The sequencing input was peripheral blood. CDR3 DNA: TGTGCTGGGGGACTAGCGGGAGTTTACGAGCAGTACTTC. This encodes CAGGLAGVYEQYF.